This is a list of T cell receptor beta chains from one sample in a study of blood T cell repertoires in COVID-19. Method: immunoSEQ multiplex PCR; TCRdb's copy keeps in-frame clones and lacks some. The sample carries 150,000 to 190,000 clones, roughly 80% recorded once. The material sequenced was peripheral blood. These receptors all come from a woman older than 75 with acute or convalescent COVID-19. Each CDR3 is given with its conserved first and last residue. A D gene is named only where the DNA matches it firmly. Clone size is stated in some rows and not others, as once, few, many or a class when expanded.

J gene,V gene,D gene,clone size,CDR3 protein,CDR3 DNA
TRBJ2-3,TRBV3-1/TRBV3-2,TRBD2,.,CASSPIAGSTDTQYF,TGTGCCAGCAGCCCTATAGCGGGAAGCACAGATACGCAGTATTTT
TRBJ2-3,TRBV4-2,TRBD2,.,CASGQPGTSGTTDTQYF,TGTGCCAGCGGCCAACCCGGGACTAGCGGGACTACAGATACGCAGTATTTT
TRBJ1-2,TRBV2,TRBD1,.,CASSGARGYPNYGYTF,TGTGCCAGCAGTGGGGCCAGGGGGTACCCAAACTATGGCTACACCTTC
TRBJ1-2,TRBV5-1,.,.,CASSSTGLTRSGYTF,TGCGCCAGCAGCTCCACAGGTCTGACACGGAGTGGCTACACCTTC
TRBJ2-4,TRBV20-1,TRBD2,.,CSASEPSGGPLAKNIQYF,TGCAGTGCTAGTGAGCCTAGCGGGGGACCCCTAGCCAAAAACATTCAGTACTTC
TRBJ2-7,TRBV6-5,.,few,CASSLSNEQYF,TGTGCCAGCAGTTTGTCCAACGAGCAGTACTTC
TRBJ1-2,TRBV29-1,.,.,CSVEGAGLYGYTF,TGCAGCGTTGAAGGTGCGGGGCTCTATGGCTACACCTTC
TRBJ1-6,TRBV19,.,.,CASSTTGIYNSPLHF,TGTGCCAGTAGTACAACAGGGATCTATAATTCACCCCTCCACTTT
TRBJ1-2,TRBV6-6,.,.,CASSQLGAKGYTF,TGTGCCAGCAGCCAGCTGGGGGCGAAAGGCTACACCTTC
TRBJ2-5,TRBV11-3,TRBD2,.,CASSSGTSGKETQYF,TGTGCCAGCAGTTCCGGGACTAGCGGGAAGGAGACCCAGTACTTC
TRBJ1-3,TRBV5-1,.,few,CASSGSGLGNTIYF,TGCGCCAGCAGCGGGTCCGGACTGGGAAACACCATATATTTT
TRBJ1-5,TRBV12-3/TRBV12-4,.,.,CASSRDPAGPQHF,TGTGCCAGCAGCCGGGACCCGGCGGGACCCCAGCATTTT
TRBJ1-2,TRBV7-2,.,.,CASSLAAGNPYGYTF,TGTGCCAGCAGCTTAGCTGCGGGGAACCCCTATGGCTACACCTTC